This passage covers 19 T cell receptor beta chains from one sample sequenced in a study of blood T cell repertoires in COVID-19. The repertoire was sequenced with immunoSEQ multiplex PCR; TCRdb's copy has only in-frame clones and lacks some. Seen here are tens of thousands of clones, more than 70% observed once, and the top ten hold 4% to 5%. Sequencing was carried out using peripheral blood. The receptors originated from a man older than 75 with active COVID-19.

The chain carries TRBV2 and TRBJ2-3, with 9 bases that match TRBD2. In germline, CDR1 is SNHLY, CDR2 FYNNEI. V lost 10 bases and J lost 14; bases outside the gene matches: 7. This CDR3 spans 10 amino acids. In nucleotides, the CDR3 is TGTGCCATCCAGCGGGAGGAACGGTATTTT. Protein sequence: CAIQREERYF. The entire variable domain, with the rest obtained from reference TRBV2 and TRBJ2-3, is as follows: EPEVTQTPSHQVTQMGQEVILRCVPISNHLYFYWYRQILGQKVEFLVSFYNNEISEKSEIFDDQFSVERPDGSNFTLKIRSTKLEDSAMYFCAIQREERYFGPGTRLTVL.

This chain connects TRBV3-1 (or the pseudogene TRBV3-2) to TRBJ1-2; TRBD1 aligns across 10 bases. This CDR3 region has 13 residues. Germline loops: CDR1 LGHDT, CDR2 YNNKEL (reference sequence). J was trimmed by 10 bases and V by 4 bases; bases with no gene match: 6. The CDR3 region has the DNA TGTGCCAGCAGCCTCGGGGACAGGGGTTACTACACCTTC. Translated: CASSLGDRGYYTF.

The chain is built from TRBV3-1 (or the pseudogene TRBV3-2) and TRBJ2-7; 8 bases line up with TRBD2. V trimming: 7 bases; J trimming: 7 bases; junction bases outside the gene matches: 21. Germline assignment: CDR1 LGHDT and CDR2 YNNKEL (reference sequence). The CDR3 contains 17 residues. As DNA, the CDR3 is TGTGCCAGCACGAGGGACCCGTCCGGGAGGGCTGGTAAGGAGCAGTACTTC. Its translation: CASTRDPSGRAGKEQYF.

J is TRBJ2-1 and V is TRBV24-1; TRBD1 is a possible D gene (6 bases). This CDR3 spans 13 amino acids. Deletions cut 5 bases from V and 9 bases from J, with 13 bases between. Germline V lookup: CDR1 KGHDR, CDR2 SFDVKD. CDR3 protein: CATSGLQGGEQFF. For the CDR3, the DNA is TGTGCCACCAGTGGATTACAGGGTGGTGAGCAGTTCTTC.

This chain connects TRBV15 to TRBJ2-3, with 13 bases fitting TRBD2. CDR3 size: 13 residues. J was trimmed by 6 bases and V by 7 bases; bases with no gene match: 1. CDR1 and CDR2 from the germline V gene are LNHNV and YYDKDF (reference sequence). CDR3 nucleotide sequence: TGTGCCACCAAGACTAGCGGGAGGGATACGCAGTATTTT. This translates into CATKTSGRDTQYF. The whole variable domain, filled in from reference TRBV15 and TRBJ2-3, reads DAMVIQNPRYQVTQFGKPVTLSCSQTLNHNVMYWYQQKSSQAPKLLFHYYDKDFNNEADTPDNFQSRRPNTSFCFLDIRSPGLGDTAMYLCATKTSGRDTQYFGPGTRLTVL.

The chain has TRBV28 and TRBJ2-5; D unclear. Looked up from germline, CDR1 is MDHEN and CDR2 is SYDVKM. Deletions cut 5 bases from V and 4 bases from J, with 5 bases between. There are 11 residues in the CDR3. The CDR3 nucleotides read TGTGCCAGCAGTGAGAGAGAGACCCAGTACTTC. This gives the protein CASSERETQYF.

This chain uses TRBV7-6 with TRBJ2-5, with D uncertain. This CDR3 comprises 13 residues. The V gene's germline CDR1 is SGHVS and CDR2 FNYEAQ. V was pared by 2 bases and J by 4 bases, with 8 bases between. The CDR3 DNA reads as TGTGCCAGCAGCTTATTCGGTGGAGAGACCCAGTACTTC. It codes for CASSLFGGETQYF.

The V call is TRBV6-2 or TRBV6-3, the J call TRBJ2-7, with D tentatively TRBD2 (6 bases). This CDR3 spans 11 amino acids. Germline CDR1 reads MNHEY; CDR2 reads SVGEGT. Trimming cost V 4 bases and J 8 bases, with 9 bases left between them. Here the CDR3 reads CASSLAGQQYF. CDR3 bases: TGTGCCAGCAGTTTGGCGGGACAGCAGTACTTC.

The chain recombines TRBV20-1 with TRBJ2-7, with 11 bases fitting TRBD1. V lost 3 bases to trimming and J lost 7 bases; unmatched junction nucleotides: 14. This CDR3 region has 16 residues. Germline values: CDR1 DFQATT, CDR2 SNEGSKA (reference sequence). As DNA, the CDR3 is TGCAGTGCTAGTCGACTACCGGGACAGGGGGGCTCGGAGCAGTACTTC. Its translation is CSASRLPGQGGSEQYF.

This clone was picked up a small number of times. The chain carries TRBV5-4 and TRBJ2-7; D not resolved. Trimming cost V 0 bases and J 3 bases, with 10 bases left between them. The CDR3 contains 14 residues. Germline CDR1 and CDR2: SGHNT and YYREEE (reference sequence). CDR3 protein: CASSLDARSYEQYF. DNA for the CDR3: TGTGCCAGCAGCTTGGATGCCAGAAGCTACGAGCAGTACTTC.

The V gene is TRBV3-1 (or the pseudogene TRBV3-2), the J gene TRBJ2-7; 9 bases map to TRBD2. The CDR3 runs 16 residues. Trimming took 0 bases from V and 0 from J; bases not matched to a gene: 3. CDR1 and CDR2 (germline): LGHDT, YNNKEL (reference sequence). The chain's CDR3 is CASSQDEREDSYEQYF. DNA for the CDR3: TGTGCCAGCAGCCAAGATGAGCGGGAGGACTCCTACGAGCAGTACTTC.

The chain is built from TRBV9 and TRBJ2-7, with 12 bases aligning to TRBD2. Germline V gene data show CDR1 as SGDLS and CDR2 as YYNGEE. J lost 5 bases, V lost 4 bases, and 10 bases had no gene match. CDR3 length: 16 residues. CDR3 sequence reads: CASSLTSGRVGDEQYF. For the CDR3, the DNA is TGTGCCAGCAGCCTGACTAGCGGGAGAGTAGGTGACGAGCAGTACTTC.

This chain connects TRBV18 to TRBJ2-7; perhaps TRBD1 as D (5 bases). The germline CDR1 and CDR2 sequences are KGHSH and LQKENI. CDR3 size: 11 residues. V was trimmed by 4 bases and J by 7 bases, leaving 8 bases between them. The DNA of the CDR3 is TGTGCCAGCTCACTGGGGCAGGAGCAGTACTTC. Its protein product is CASSLGQEQYF.

The DNA of the CDR3 is TGTGCCACCAGTCCCGGAGACGGACTTTCCTACGAGCAGTACTTC. Protein: CATSPGDGLSYEQYF. J is TRBJ2-7 and V is TRBV24-1, with a weak D call TRBD2 (5 bases). Trimming shortened V by 6 bases and J by 1 base, and 15 bases separated the two germline ends. The CDR3 has 15 residues. In germline, CDR1 is KGHDR, CDR2 SFDVKD.

This clone was detected a few times. The chain has TRBV6-6 and TRBJ2-1, with 14 bases that match TRBD2. Germline-derived CDR1 and CDR2 are MNHNY and SVGAGI (reference sequence). The CDR3 is 20 residues long. Germline trimming cut 5 bases from V and 0 bases from J; bases unmatched to any gene: 12. This chain's CDR3 is CASSPPGLAGERGSYNEQFF. The DNA for the CDR3 is TGTGCCAGCAGTCCACCGGGACTAGCGGGAGAAAGAGGCTCCTACAATGAGCAGTTCTTC.

This chain uses TRBV4-2 with TRBJ1-3; tentatively, D is TRBD1 (6 bases). Germline lookup yields CDR1 LGHNA and CDR2 YNFKEQ. Trimming shortened V by 8 bases and J by 0 bases, and 17 bases separated the two germline ends. There are 16 residues in the CDR3. The CDR3 loop reads CASLGGAPSSGNTIYF. For the CDR3, the DNA is TGTGCCAGCCTGGGGGGGGCCCCGAGCTCTGGAAACACCATATATTTT.

V and J are TRBV11-3 and TRBJ2-3; 11 bases are a match to TRBD2. The CDR3 is 16 amino acids. Germline V lookup: CDR1 SGHNT, CDR2 YENEEA. J was trimmed by 0 bases and V by 4 bases; bases with no gene match: 3. Here the CDR3 DNA reads TGTGCCAGCAGCTCCCGGACTAGCGGGAGCACAGATACGCAGTATTTT. It yields the protein CASSSRTSGSTDTQYF. Together with reference TRBV11-3 and TRBJ2-3, the CDR3 gives the full variable domain: EAGVVQSPRYKIIEKKQPVAFWCNPISGHNTLYWYLQNLGQGPELLIRYENEEAVDDSQLPKDRFSAERLKGVDSTLKIQPAELGDSAVYLCASSSRTSGSTDTQYFGPGTRLTVL.

This chain links TRBV6-5 with TRBJ1-5; 9 positions match TRBD1. Germline-derived CDR1 and CDR2 are MNHEY and SVGAGI. The CDR3 has 14 residues. The junction had 6 bases not matched to a gene; V was cut back by 6 bases and J by 6 bases. For the CDR3, the DNA is TGTGCCAGCAGGGGACAGGGCGTATCTCAGCCCCAGCATTTT. It is translated as CASRGQGVSQPQHF.

This clone was found a few times. The chain links TRBV7-2 to TRBJ2-1, with 7 bases matching TRBD2. The CDR3 is made up of 15 amino acids. J lost 2 bases, V lost 6 bases, and 7 bases had no gene match. Germline V gives CDR1 SGHTA, CDR2 FQGNSA. In DNA form, the CDR3 reads TGTGCCAGCAGACTTTCTAGCGGCACCTACAATGAGCAGTTCTTC. Amino acid sequence: CASRLSSGTYNEQFF.